The clone carrying this T cell receptor (beta chain) showed up just a few times. These data come from a study of blood T cell repertoires in COVID-19. Study information: Researchers got acute and convalescent COVID-19 samples from the United States, Italy and Spain. PBMCs, B-cell-depleted T cells, or T cells were the source of the cDNA or gDNA that made up the material.

CDR1 is LNHDA, CDR2 SQIVND, per germline (reference sequence). Losses at the gene ends were 6 bases for V and 0 bases for J; bases not matched to a gene: 6. This CDR3 has 16 residues. Study processing details: Amplification from reference gene primers served as the basis for estimated nucleated cell counts. The method was immunoSEQ multiplex PCR; TCRdb's version includes in-frame clones alone and lacks a portion of them. V and J calls and clone size follow that table, whereas D and trimming were derived from the DNA. The profile shows 150,000 or so clones, 80% to 90% of them singletons. The V gene is TRBV19, the J gene TRBJ2-2, with TRBD2 identical over 8 bases. The sequence was obtained from a human donor in a cohort sampled during active COVID-19. Material for sequencing was peripheral blood. The CDR3 protein is CASRTTSGANTGELFF. CDR3 DNA: TGTGCCAGTAGAACTACTAGCGGAGCGAACACCGGGGAGCTGTTTTTT.